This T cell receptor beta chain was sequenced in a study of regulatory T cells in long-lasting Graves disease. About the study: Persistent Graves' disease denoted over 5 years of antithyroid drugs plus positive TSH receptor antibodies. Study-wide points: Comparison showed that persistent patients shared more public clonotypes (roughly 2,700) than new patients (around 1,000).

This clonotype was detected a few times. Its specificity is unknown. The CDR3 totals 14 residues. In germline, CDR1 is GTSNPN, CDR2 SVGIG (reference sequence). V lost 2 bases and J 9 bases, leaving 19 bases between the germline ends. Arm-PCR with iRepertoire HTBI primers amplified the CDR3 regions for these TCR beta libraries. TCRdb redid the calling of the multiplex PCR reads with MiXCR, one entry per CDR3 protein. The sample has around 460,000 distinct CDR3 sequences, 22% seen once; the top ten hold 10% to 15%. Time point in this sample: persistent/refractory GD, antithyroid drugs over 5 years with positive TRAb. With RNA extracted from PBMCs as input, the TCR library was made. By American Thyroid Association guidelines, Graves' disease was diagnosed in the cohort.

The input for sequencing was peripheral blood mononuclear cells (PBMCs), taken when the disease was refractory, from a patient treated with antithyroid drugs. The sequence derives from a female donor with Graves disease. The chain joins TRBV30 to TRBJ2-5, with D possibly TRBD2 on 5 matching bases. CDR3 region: CAWSTNAGSGAQYF. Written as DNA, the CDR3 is TGTGCCTGGAGTACTAACGCCGGGTCCGGGGCCCAGTACTTC.